The 22 T cell receptor beta chains below come from one sample, sequenced in a study of shared clonotypes between healthy human individuals. Libraries were prepared by immunoSEQ multiplex PCR; TCRdb keeps only in-frame clonotypes and omits some of them. This sample yields about 580,000 clones, of which roughly 98% are seen a single time; around 0.3% belongs to the top ten. CD8 cells classed as naive were CD45RO-negative and positively selected for CCR7, excluding terminally differentiated effector memory CD45RA+ cells. Sample: naive CD8+ T cells sorted from blood. The receptors originated from a man aged 25 to 40 in good health.

This chain connects TRBV18 to TRBJ2-1; D remains ambiguous. Trimming took 0 bases from V and 2 from J, leaving 8 bases between them. Germline lookup yields CDR1 KGHSH and CDR2 LQKENI. This CDR3 spans 15 amino acids. For the CDR3, the DNA is TGTGCCAGCTCACCACCCAGTGACCCCTACAATGAGCAGTTCTTC. It translates to CASSPPSDPYNEQFF.

This clone came up once. The chain joins TRBV7-9 to TRBJ2-1; D unresolved. The V gene's germline CDR1 is SEHNR and CDR2 FQNEAQ (reference sequence). The CDR3 has 14 amino acids. Between the trimmed V and J ends, which lost 2 bases and 3 bases, there was a span of 8 bases. CDR3: CASSLFDLYNEQFF. The DNA for the CDR3 is TGTGCCAGCAGCTTATTCGACCTCTACAATGAGCAGTTCTTC.

The V gene is TRBV6-1, the J gene TRBJ2-7; 9 nucleotides match TRBD2. Germline values: CDR1 MNHNS, CDR2 SASEGT. V shed 3 bases, J shed 5 bases, and the junction held 8 bases outside the gene matches. The CDR3 consists of 15 residues. Here the CDR3 reads CASSEASSGIHEQYF. In DNA form, the CDR3 reads TGTGCCAGCAGTGAGGCGTCTAGCGGGATCCACGAGCAGTACTTC.

This chain uses TRBV10-3 with TRBJ2-7; no reliable D call. Trimming cost V 6 bases and J 0 bases, with 6 bases left between them. Germline assignment: CDR1 ENHRY and CDR2 SYGVKD. CDR3 length: 12 amino acids. The CDR3 DNA sequence: TGTGCCATCAGCAGTACCTCCTACGAGCAGTACTTC. Encoded protein: CAISSTSYEQYF.

The chain is built from TRBV6-1 and TRBJ1-2, with no clear D. The V gene lost 4 bases and the J gene lost 8 bases, with 14 bases spanning the gap. Germline CDR1 and CDR2: MNHNS and SASEGT. This CDR3 comprises 13 residues. Here the CDR3 reads CASSVGAPGGYTF. CDR3 bases: TGTGCCAGCAGTGTGGGCGCCCCAGGAGGCTACACCTTC.

This rearrangement joins TRBV5-1 to TRBJ2-7, with D tentatively TRBD2 (5 bases). The CDR3 is 15 residues long. The V and J ends lost 0 bases and 0 bases respectively, with 10 bases between them. The germline CDR1 and CDR2 sequences are SGHRS and YFSETQ. CDR3 bases: TGCGCCAGCAGCTTGGAGTATGGGAGCTCCTACGAGCAGTACTTC. Protein product: CASSLEYGSSYEQYF.

The rearrangement links TRBV19 to TRBJ1-5, with D perhaps TRBD1 (6 bases). Trimming cost V 1 base and J 5 bases, with 21 bases left between them. Germline V gene data show CDR1 as LNHDA and CDR2 as SQIVND (reference sequence). The CDR3 totals 18 residues. The CDR3 DNA reads as TGTGCCAGTAGTATAGTCGAACAGGGAAAAGGGAAAGATCAGCCCCAGCATTTT. As protein: CASSIVEQGKGKDQPQHF. Full variable domain (remainder filled in from reference TRBV19 and TRBJ1-5): DGGITQSPKYLFRKEGQNVTLSCEQNLNHDAMYWYRQDPGQGLRLIYYSQIVNDFQKGDIAEGYSVSREKKESFPLTVTSAQKNPTAFYLCASSIVEQGKGKDQPQHFGDGTRLSIL.

In its sample, this clone was seen a few times. The chain is built from TRBV5-1 and TRBJ1-2; TRBD1 is a possible D gene (5 bases). The CDR3 is made up of 12 amino acids. Germline loops: CDR1 SGHRS, CDR2 YFSETQ. V was clipped by 0 bases and J by 8 bases, with 8 bases between them. Here the CDR3 reads CASSLVGDGYTF. The DNA of the CDR3 is TGCGCCAGCAGCTTGGTGGGGGACGGCTACACCTTC.

This clone showed up just once. J is TRBJ2-3 and V is TRBV9; 8 bases fit TRBD1. J lost 1 base, V lost 3 bases, and 10 bases had no gene match. The germline V gene has CDR1 SGDLS and CDR2 YYNGEE. The CDR3 spans 17 residues. The CDR3 sequence: CASSGWTGPGGTDTQYF. In DNA, the CDR3 is TGTGCCAGCAGCGGCTGGACAGGGCCGGGGGGCACAGATACGCAGTATTTT.

With respect to this clone: The sample has other DNA sequences that encode this CDR3 too. The chain employs TRBV4-1 and TRBJ2-7, with 9 bases fitting TRBD1. Germline CDR1 and CDR2: MGHRA and YSYEKL. Trimming cost V 3 bases and J 0 bases; bases outside gene matches: 0. The CDR3 is made up of 14 amino acids. DNA of the CDR3: TGCGCCAGCAGCCAGACAGGGGGCTCCTACGAGCAGTACTTC. It is translated as CASSQTGGSYEQYF.

The rearrangement uses TRBV9 and TRBJ1-1; D gene uncertain. The V and J ends lost 2 bases and 4 bases respectively, with 12 bases between them. CDR3 length: 14 residues. The germline V gene has CDR1 SGDLS and CDR2 YYNGEE. The DNA of the CDR3 is TGTGCCAGCAGCGTTTCTGACGGCGCCACTGAAGCTTTCTTT. It codes for CASSVSDGATEAFF.

CDR3 DNA: TGTGCCAGCAGGATGAACAAAGGACAGGGAAACACCGGGGAGCTGTTTTTT. It encodes CASRMNKGQGNTGELFF. The chain is built from TRBV7-9 and TRBJ2-2, with 8 bases aligning to TRBD1. Trimming at V came to 6 bases and at J to 2 bases, leaving 11 bases not matched to a gene. This CDR3 is 17 amino acids long. Germline loops: CDR1 SEHNR, CDR2 FQNEAQ (reference sequence).

This chain links TRBV5-1 with TRBJ2-1, with 8 bases that match TRBD1. Trimming at V came to 2 bases and at J to 6 bases, leaving 4 bases not matched to a gene. Looked up from germline, CDR1 is SGHRS and CDR2 is YFSETQ. The CDR3 is 14 residues long. CDR3 sequence: CASSFRTGLNEQFF. The CDR3 coding sequence is TGCGCCAGCAGCTTCAGGACAGGGCTCAATGAGCAGTTCTTC.

This chain connects TRBV7-6 to TRBJ2-3, with 10 nucleotides matching TRBD2. There are 16 residues in the CDR3. Germline V CDR1 and CDR2: SGHVS, FNYEAQ. V was pared by 4 bases and J by 5 bases, with 9 bases of the junction left unmatched. This CDR3 reads CASSSIVSGGGDTQYF. DNA for the CDR3: TGTGCCAGCAGCTCAATCGTGAGCGGGGGGGGAGATACGCAGTATTTT.

The chain employs TRBV7-8 and TRBJ2-7, with D perhaps TRBD2 (6 bases). The CDR3 contains 15 residues. CDR1 and CDR2 from the germline V gene are SGHVS and FQNEAQ. Trimming removed 4 bases from V and 1 base from J, with 14 bases in between. CDR3 nucleotides: TGTGCCAGCAGCTCCACGGGGGAAGCTTCCTACGAGCAGTACTTC. Translating gives CASSSTGEASYEQYF.

J is TRBJ2-7 and V is TRBV5-6, with D perhaps matching TRBD1 or TRBD2 (5 bases each). V was cut by 1 base and J by 4 bases, with 24 bases left in between. Germline V gives CDR1 SGHDT, CDR2 YYEEEE. This CDR3 spans 18 amino acids. CDR3 region: CASSLMGWDRAPNYEQYF. The CDR3 coding sequence is TGTGCCAGCAGCTTGATGGGCTGGGACCGGGCTCCCAATTACGAGCAGTACTTC.

The chain joins TRBV28 to TRBJ1-4; D is ambiguous. CDR3 length: 14 amino acids. Germline assignment: CDR1 MDHEN and CDR2 SYDVKM. Trimming took 2 bases from V and 4 from J, leaving 8 bases between them. The CDR3 here is CASSLGDDNEKLFF. CDR3 nucleotides: TGTGCCAGCAGTTTAGGAGATGATAATGAAAAACTGTTTTTT. The full variable domain, in which reference TRBV28 and TRBJ1-4 provide the parts outside the CDR3, is DVKVTQSSRYLVKRTGEKVFLECVQDMDHENMFWYRQDPGLGLRLIYFSYDVKMKEKGDIPEGYSVSREKKERFSLILESASTNQTSMYLCASSLGDDNEKLFFGSGTQLSVL.

This sequence joins TRBV9 and TRBJ2-7, with 7 positions matching TRBD1. V shed 3 bases and J 3 bases; nucleotides not matched to a gene: 9. The V gene's germline CDR1 is SGDLS and CDR2 YYNGEE. The CDR3 spans 15 residues. For the CDR3, the DNA is TGTGCCAGCAGCGCCACCGGGACAGAGAACTACGAGCAGTACTTC. Its protein is CASSATGTENYEQYF. The variable domain in full, with the rest retrieved from reference TRBV9 and TRBJ2-7, is DSGVTQTPKHLITATGQRVTLRCSPRSGDLSVYWYQQSLDQGLQFLIQYYNGEERAKGNILERFSAQQFPDLHSELNLSSLELGDSALYFCASSATGTENYEQYFGPGTRLTVT.

The V gene is TRBV29-1, the J gene TRBJ2-1, with D possibly called TRBD1 or TRBD2 (6 bases each). CDR1 SQVTM and CDR2 ANQGSEA come from the germline V gene. V was clipped by 5 bases and J by 8 bases, with 16 bases between them. The CDR3 runs to 13 residues. CDR3 region: CSVSTGAGDEQFF. The DNA of the CDR3 is TGCAGCGTTAGTACGGGGGCGGGTGATGAGCAGTTCTTC.

This chain joins TRBV5-4 and TRBJ2-2; D is uncertain. The CDR3 consists of 14 residues. Germline loops: CDR1 SGHNT, CDR2 YYREEE (reference sequence). V was shortened by 4 bases and J by 1 base, with 8 bases between the two germline ends. The CDR3 region has the DNA TGTGCCAGCAGCCGTGAAGGGAACACCGGGGAGCTGTTTTTT. Translation gives CASSREGNTGELFF.

The CDR3 here is CASSYNSGNTIYF. The CDR3, as DNA: TGTGCCAGCAGTTACAACTCTGGAAACACCATATATTTT. The gene calls are TRBV27 and TRBJ1-3, with D uncertain. CDR3 length equals 13 residues. The V gene lost 4 bases and the J gene lost 0 bases, with 4 bases spanning the gap. Looked up from germline, CDR1 is MNHEY and CDR2 is SMNVEV (reference sequence).

The chain uses TRBV14 and TRBJ2-2; 7 bases line up with TRBD1. Germline trimming cut 2 bases from V and 0 bases from J; bases unmatched to any gene: 15. The CDR3 loop spans 20 amino acids. Germline V gene lookup returns CDR1 SGHDN and CDR2 FVKESK. The CDR3 nucleotides are TGTGCCAGCAGCCAAATGCCCCCGGGACAGCACTACGCGAACACCGGGGAGCTGTTTTTT. This gives the protein CASSQMPPGQHYANTGELFF. The whole variable domain, remainder taken from reference TRBV14 and TRBJ2-2, is EAGVTQFPSHSVIEKGQTVTLRCDPISGHDNLYWYRRVMGKEIKFLLHFVKESKQDESGMPNNRFLAERTGGTYSTLKVQPAELEDSGVYFCASSQMPPGQHYANTGELFFGEGSRLTVL.